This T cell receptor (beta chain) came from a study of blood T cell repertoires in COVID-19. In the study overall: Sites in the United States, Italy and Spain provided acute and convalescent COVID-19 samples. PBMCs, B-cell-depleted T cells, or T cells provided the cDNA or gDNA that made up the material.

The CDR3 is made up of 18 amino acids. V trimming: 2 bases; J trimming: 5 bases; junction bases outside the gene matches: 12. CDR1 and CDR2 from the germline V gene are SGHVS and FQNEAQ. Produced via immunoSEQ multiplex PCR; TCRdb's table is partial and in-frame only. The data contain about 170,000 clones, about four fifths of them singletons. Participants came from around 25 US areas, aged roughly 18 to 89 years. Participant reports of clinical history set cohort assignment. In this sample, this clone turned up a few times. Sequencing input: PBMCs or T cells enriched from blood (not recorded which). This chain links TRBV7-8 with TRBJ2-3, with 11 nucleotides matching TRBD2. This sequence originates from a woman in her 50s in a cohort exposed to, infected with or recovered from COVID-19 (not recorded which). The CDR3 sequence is CASSLHLAGGPTGDTQYF. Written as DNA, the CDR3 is TGTGCCAGCAGCTTACACTTAGCGGGAGGGCCGACGGGAGATACGCAGTATTTT.